The 6 T cell receptor beta chains given below trace back to one sample, sequenced in a study of blood T cell repertoires in COVID-19. Profiled with immunoSEQ multiplex PCR; TCRdb holds only in-frame clones, not every one. The sample holds about 190,000 clones; 85% to 90% are singletons and the top ten take just under 25%. The sequencing sample was made of PBMCs or T cells enriched from blood (not recorded which). Receptor source: a woman in her 40s in a cohort exposed to, infected with or recovered from COVID-19 (not recorded which).

The rearrangement joins TRBV2 to TRBJ2-1, with D possibly TRBD2 on 5 matching bases. V was clipped by 3 bases and J by 8 bases, with 8 bases between them. The CDR3 is 12 residues long. Germline V gene data show CDR1 as SNHLY and CDR2 as FYNNEI. CDR3 bases: TGTGCCAGCAGTGAGAGGGTTCATGAGCAGTTCTTC. Residues: CASSERVHEQFF. Based on the CDR3 plus reference TRBV2 and TRBJ2-1, the full variable domain is EPEVTQTPSHQVTQMGQEVILRCVPISNHLYFYWYRQILGQKVEFLVSFYNNEISEKSEIFDDQFSVERPDGSNFTLKIRSTKLEDSAMYFCASSERVHEQFFGPGTRLTVL.

The genes are TRBV18 and TRBJ2-1; D not resolved. V lost 2 bases, J lost 6 bases, and 14 bases lay in between. CDR3 length: 15 residues. Germline CDR1 is KGHSH and CDR2 is LQKENI. CDR3 protein: CASSPVQNGLNEQFF. The DNA of the CDR3 is TGTGCCAGCTCACCAGTACAGAATGGCCTCAATGAGCAGTTCTTC. Using reference TRBV18 and TRBJ2-1 for the parts outside the CDR3, the full variable domain is NAGVMQNPRHLVRRRGQEARLRCSPMKGHSHVYWYRQLPEEGLKFMVYLQKENIIDESGMPKERFSAEFPKEGPSILRIQQVVRGDSAAYFCASSPVQNGLNEQFFGPGTRLTVL.

On this clone: The germline gene is not matched at one end of the junction; a read error may be the cause. The rearrangement links TRBV2 to TRBJ2-7, with 7 bases fitting TRBD1. The CDR3 is made up of 15 amino acids. Germline loops: CDR1 SNHLY, CDR2 FYNNEI. CDR3 loop: CASSEAPQGLTGLDF. In DNA, the CDR3 is TGTGCCAGCAGTGAAGCGCCCCAGGGGTTGACAGGGTTGGACTTC.

This sequence joins TRBV15 and TRBJ1-1; 10 nucleotides agree with TRBD1. Trimming at V came to 0 bases and at J to 8 bases, leaving 6 bases not matched to a gene. The CDR3 is 15 residues long. In germline, CDR1 is LNHNV, CDR2 YYDKDF (reference sequence). The CDR3 reads CATSRDWGTGEEAFF. CDR3 sequence (DNA): TGTGCCACCAGCAGAGATTGGGGGACAGGGGAAGAAGCTTTCTTT.

The chain recombines TRBV7-9 with TRBJ1-2; D unresolved. The CDR3 is made up of 18 amino acids. The germline V and J ends were trimmed by 2 bases and 1 base, with 20 bases remaining between them. CDR1 and CDR2 (germline): SEHNR, FQNEAQ (reference sequence). CDR3 in amino acids: CASSLRLAQFADNYGYTF. The CDR3 nucleotides are TGTGCCAGCAGCTTACGCCTAGCGCAGTTTGCCGATAACTATGGCTACACCTTC. The complete variable domain, with remaining parts taken from reference TRBV7-9 and TRBJ1-2, reads DTGVSQNPRHKITKRGQNVTFRCDPISEHNRLYWYRQTLGQGPEFLTYFQNEAQLEKSRLLSDRFSAERPKGSFSTLEIQRTEQGDSAMYLCASSLRLAQFADNYGYTFGSGTRLTVV.

This clone was detected once. The rearrangement links TRBV11-2 to TRBJ2-5, with TRBD2 matching 11 bases. The CDR3 has 18 amino acids. J was trimmed by 3 bases and V by 5 bases; bases with no gene match: 14. Germline V lookup: CDR1 SGHAT, CDR2 FQNNGV. The chain's CDR3 is CASSVRLAGRSGKETQYF. Here the CDR3 DNA reads TGTGCCAGCAGCGTACGACTAGCGGGGCGGAGCGGTAAAGAGACCCAGTACTTC. The variable domain in full, completed from reference TRBV11-2 and TRBJ2-5, reads EAGVAQSPRYKIIEKRQSVAFWCNPISGHATLYWYQQILGQGPKLLIQFQNNGVVDDSQLPKDRFSAERLKGVDSTLKIQPAKLEDSAVYLCASSVRLAGRSGKETQYFGPGTRLLVL.